This T cell receptor beta chain was recorded in a study of CD8+CD57+ T cells in acquired aplastic anemia. As for the study in general: As sequenced from healthy donors, CD4+ cells averaged roughly 9.9 million reads. Findings and limits, study-wide: Patients showed no significant difference from controls in CD8+ Simpson's diversity. Patients shared approximately 30 CD8+ CDR3 sequences with controls.

Comment on this clonotype: Its antigen is not known.

Profiling of TCR beta VDJ combinations and CDR3 sequences used genomic DNA as template. In TCRdb, the reads were re-called with MiXCR into one record per CDR3 protein. The profile shows around 190,000 distinct CDR3 sequences, approximately 60% of them singletons. Trimming stripped 6 bases from V and 2 bases from J, with 14 bases between. This CDR3 is 16 amino acids long. Germline CDR1 and CDR2: SEHNR and FQNEAQ (reference sequence). The J gene is TRBJ1-6, the V gene TRBV7-9; D call uncertain. The TCR originated in a human donor in good health. Sequenced sample: sorted CD4+, CD8+, or CD8+CD57+ T cells (not recorded which) from PBMCs. This chain's CDR3 is CASRDFQDAYNSPLHF. CDR3 bases: TGTGCCAGCAGAGATTTTCAGGACGCCTATAATTCACCCCTCCACTTT.